This T cell receptor beta chain was profiled in a study of T cells in Graves' hyperthyroidism and ophthalmopathy. The CDR3 is made up of 20 amino acids. CDR1 and CDR2 from the germline V gene are MNHEY and SVGEGT. V lost 7 bases, J lost 0 bases, and 19 bases stayed unmatched. This clonotype was seen at least ten times. It was RNA transcripts that yielded the amplified TCR beta CDR3 regions. First-round RT-PCR targeting the TCR CDR3 was performed with the HTBI primer set. TCRdb reanalysed the multiplex PCR reads using MiXCR and keeps one entry per CDR3 protein. This table holds about 300,000 distinct CDR3 sequences, approximately 18% found once.

The TCR sequence derives from a man in his fifties with Graves' ophthalmopathy. Sequencing used blood. The chain has TRBV6-2 or TRBV6-3 and TRBJ2-3, with 10 bases fitting TRBD2. The DNA of the CDR3 is TGTGCCAGCACCTACTCCCGGAGGACTAGCGGCCAACCTAGCACAGATACGCAGTATTTT. Its translation: CASTYSRRTSGQPSTDTQYF.